This T cell receptor (beta chain) was identified during a study of graft-versus-host responses after intestinal transplantation. The germline V gene has CDR1 SEHNR and CDR2 FQNEAQ (reference sequence). V dropped 5 bases and J dropped 4 bases, with 20 bases sitting between them. The CDR3 is made up of 16 amino acids. Points from the study as a whole: Marrow from the recipient contained GvH clones, some of which had appeared first in ileum or blood.

Clones were sequenced by immunoSEQ multiplex PCR, and TCRdb holds only the in-frame ones, with some missing. Of fewer than 13,000 clones listed, 25% to 30% are singletons. The plating included roughly 200,000 irradiated, violet-dye-labeled stimulator cells together with roughly 200,000 CFSE-labeled responder cells. This TCR derives from a human patient who received an intestinal transplant. The chain carries TRBV7-9 and TRBJ1-2; D call uncertain. Sequenced material: alloreactive CD4+ T cells from a mixed lymphocyte reaction culture, taken before intestinal transplant. Subset indicated: CFSE-low proliferating T cells sorted from approximately 6-day pre-transplant mixed lymphocyte reaction (GvH or HvG direction). CDR3 loop: CASSPMASGSVYGYTF. The CDR3 DNA is TGTGCCAGCAGCCCCATGGCTTCGGGTTCGGTCTATGGCTACACCTTC.